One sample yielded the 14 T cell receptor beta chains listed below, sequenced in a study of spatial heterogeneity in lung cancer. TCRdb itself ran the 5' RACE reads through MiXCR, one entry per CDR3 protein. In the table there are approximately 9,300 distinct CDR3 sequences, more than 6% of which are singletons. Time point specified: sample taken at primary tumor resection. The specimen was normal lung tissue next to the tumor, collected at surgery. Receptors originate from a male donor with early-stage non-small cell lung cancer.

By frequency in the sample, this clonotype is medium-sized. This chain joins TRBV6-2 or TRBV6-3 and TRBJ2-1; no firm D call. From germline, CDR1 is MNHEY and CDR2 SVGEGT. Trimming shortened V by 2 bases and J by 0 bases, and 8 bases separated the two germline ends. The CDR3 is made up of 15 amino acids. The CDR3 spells CASSYTRVSYNEQFF. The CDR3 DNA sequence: TGTGCCAGCAGTTACACCCGAGTCTCCTACAATGAGCAGTTCTTC.

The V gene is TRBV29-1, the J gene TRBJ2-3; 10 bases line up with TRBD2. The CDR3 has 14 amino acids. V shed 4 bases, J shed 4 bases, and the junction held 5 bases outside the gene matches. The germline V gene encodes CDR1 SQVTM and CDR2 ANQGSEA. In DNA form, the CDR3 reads TGCAGCGTTGCAGCGGGGGGGCCGGCAGATACGCAGTATTTT. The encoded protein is CSVAAGGPADTQYF.

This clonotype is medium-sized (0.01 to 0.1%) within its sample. CDR3 DNA sequence: TGTGCCAGCAGTGAATCTGGCGCTCTACCTTGGTTGGTACTTGCTCGAAACACAGATACGCAGTATTTT. Amino acids: CASSESGALPWLVLARNTDTQYF. The V call is TRBV25-1, the J call TRBJ2-3; D remains unclear. Germline-derived CDR1 and CDR2 are MGHDK and SYGVNS. With 1 base removed from V and 2 bases from J, the gap between germline ends came to 34 bases. The CDR3 runs 23 residues.

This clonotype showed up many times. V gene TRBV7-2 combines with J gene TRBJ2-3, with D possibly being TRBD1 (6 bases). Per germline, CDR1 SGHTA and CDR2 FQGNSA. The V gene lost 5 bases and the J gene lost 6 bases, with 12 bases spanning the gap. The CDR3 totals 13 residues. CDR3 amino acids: CASSNSQGDTQYF. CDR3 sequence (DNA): TGTGCCAGCAGCAACTCACAGGGCGATACGCAGTATTTT.

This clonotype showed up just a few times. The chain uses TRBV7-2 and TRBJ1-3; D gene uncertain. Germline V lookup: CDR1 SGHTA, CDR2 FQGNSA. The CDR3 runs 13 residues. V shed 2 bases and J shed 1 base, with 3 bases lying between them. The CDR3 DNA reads TGTGCCAGCAGCTTACCTTCTGGAAACACCATATATTTT. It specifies CASSLPSGNTIYF. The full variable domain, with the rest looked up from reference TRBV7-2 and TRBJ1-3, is GAGVSQSPSNKVTEKGKDVELRCDPISGHTALYWYRQSLGQGLEFLIYFQGNSAPDKSGLPSDRFSAERTGGSVSTLTIQRTQQEDSAVYLCASSLPSGNTIYFGEGSWLTVV.

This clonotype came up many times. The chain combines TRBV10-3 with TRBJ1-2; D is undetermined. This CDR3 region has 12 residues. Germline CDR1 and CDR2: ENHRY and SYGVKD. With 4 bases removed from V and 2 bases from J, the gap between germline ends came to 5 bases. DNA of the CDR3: TGTGCCATCAGTGGAACCAACTATGGCTACACCTTC. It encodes CAISGTNYGYTF.

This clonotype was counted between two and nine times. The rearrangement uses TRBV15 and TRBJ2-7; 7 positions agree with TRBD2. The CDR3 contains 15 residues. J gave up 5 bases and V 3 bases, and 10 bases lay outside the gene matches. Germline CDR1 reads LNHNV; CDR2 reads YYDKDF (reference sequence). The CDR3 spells CATSSQGGVEHEQYF. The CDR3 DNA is TGTGCCACCAGCAGCCAGGGAGGGGTAGAGCACGAGCAGTACTTC.

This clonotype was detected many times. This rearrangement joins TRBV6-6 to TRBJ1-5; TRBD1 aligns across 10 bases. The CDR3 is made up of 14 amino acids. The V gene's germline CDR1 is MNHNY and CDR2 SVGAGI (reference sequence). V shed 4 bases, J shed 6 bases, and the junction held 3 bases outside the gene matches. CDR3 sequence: CASSWTGGVQPQHF. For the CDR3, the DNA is TGTGCCAGCAGTTGGACAGGGGGAGTTCAGCCCCAGCATTTT.

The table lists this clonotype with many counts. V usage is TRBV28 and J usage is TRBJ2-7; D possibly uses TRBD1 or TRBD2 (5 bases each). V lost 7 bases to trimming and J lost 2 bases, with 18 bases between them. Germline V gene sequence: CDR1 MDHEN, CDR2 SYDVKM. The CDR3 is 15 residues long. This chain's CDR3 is CASTSLGDKAYEQYF. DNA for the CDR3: TGTGCCAGCACCTCCCTGGGGGATAAGGCCTACGAGCAGTACTTC.

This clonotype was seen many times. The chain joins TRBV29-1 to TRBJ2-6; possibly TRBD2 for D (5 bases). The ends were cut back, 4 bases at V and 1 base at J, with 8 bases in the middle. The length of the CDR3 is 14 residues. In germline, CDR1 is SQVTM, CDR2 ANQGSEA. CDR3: CSVAAASGANVLTF. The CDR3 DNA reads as TGCAGCGTTGCAGCGGCTTCTGGGGCCAACGTCCTGACTTTC.

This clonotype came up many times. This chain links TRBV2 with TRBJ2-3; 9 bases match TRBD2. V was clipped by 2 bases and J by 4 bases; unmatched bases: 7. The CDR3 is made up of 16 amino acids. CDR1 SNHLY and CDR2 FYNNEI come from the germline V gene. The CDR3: CASSETGRGGADTQYF. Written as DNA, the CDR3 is TGTGCCAGCAGTGAAACAGGGCGGGGGGGAGCAGATACGCAGTATTTT.

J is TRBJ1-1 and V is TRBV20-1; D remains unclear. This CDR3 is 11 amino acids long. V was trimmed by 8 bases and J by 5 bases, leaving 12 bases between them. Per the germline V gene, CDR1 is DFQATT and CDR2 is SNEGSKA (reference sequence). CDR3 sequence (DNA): TGCAGTTCTTCTTCGGAGACTGAAGCTTTCTTT. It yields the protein CSSSSETEAFF.

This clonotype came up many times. CDR3 residues: CASSLLQGPAGANVLTF. CDR3 coding DNA: TGTGCCAGCAGTTTATTGCAGGGTCCGGCTGGGGCCAACGTCCTGACTTTC. The chain couples TRBV7-2 to TRBJ2-6, with D perhaps TRBD1 (5 bases). The CDR3 has 17 amino acids. The germline V gene has CDR1 SGHTA and CDR2 FQGNSA. The V gene lost 6 bases and the J gene lost 2 bases, with 17 bases spanning the gap. Full variable domain (rest looked up from reference TRBV7-2 and TRBJ2-6): GAGVSQSPSNKVTEKGKDVELRCDPISGHTALYWYRQSLGQGLEFLIYFQGNSAPDKSGLPSDRFSAERTGGSVSTLTIQRTQQEDSAVYLCASSLLQGPAGANVLTFGAGSRLTVL.

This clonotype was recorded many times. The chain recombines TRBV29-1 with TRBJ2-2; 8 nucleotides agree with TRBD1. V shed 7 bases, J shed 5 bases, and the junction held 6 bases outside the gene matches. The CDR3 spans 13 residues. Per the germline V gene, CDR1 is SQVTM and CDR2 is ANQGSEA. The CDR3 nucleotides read TGCAGCGCCCGGCAGGGGGCGACCGGGGAGCTGTTTTTT. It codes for CSARQGATGELFF.